Listed below are T cell receptor beta chains from one sample, sequenced in a study of Ad26.COV2.S vaccination and SARS-CoV-2 variants. This table comes from immunoSEQ multiplex PCR, and its TCRdb copy is limited to in-frame clones, with some not included. Of fewer than 400,000 clones in the sample, 70% to 90% are singletons; the top ten hold roughly 3.5%. Sequences were derived from peripheral blood, sampled in a trial of Ad26.COV2.S vaccine versus placebo. The receptors shown here come from a person between 18 and 65 years old who received the Ad26.COV2.S COVID-19 vaccine or a placebo. Each CDR3 is given without its conserved first and last residue. Clone sizes are given selectively: once, few, many, or a class where the clone is expanded.

len	j_gene	v_gene	abundance	CDR3aa
13	TRBJ2-6	TRBV15	.	ATSRVGTGANVLT
10	TRBJ1-3	TRBV29-1	.	SVTDSGNTIY
13	TRBJ2-1	TRBV29-1	once	SVGGTSGKYNEQF
11	TRBJ1-3	TRBV30	.	AWSRNSGNTIY
13	TRBJ1-3	TRBV4-2	.	ASSQDWASGNTIY
16	TRBJ2-3	TRBV4-3	.	ASSQDRRGAENADTQY
10	TRBJ1-1	TRBV6-5	.	ASSQTTTEAF
12	TRBJ1-2	TRBV4-1	.	ASSRGLTPIGYT
11	TRBJ1-3	TRBV5-1	.	ASSPSPGNTIY
13	TRBJ1-6	TRBV18	.	ASSLGQGYNSPLH
14	TRBJ2-1	TRBV5-6	.	ASSSQGTNSYNEQF
13	TRBJ1-1	TRBV6-4	.	ASSDSRVWNTEAF
18	TRBJ1-4	TRBV4-1	.	ASSPGPFLQLRTTNEKLF
13	TRBJ1-1	TRBV13	.	ASSLVLESNTEAF
12	TRBJ2-2	TRBV11-3	few	ASSFGGQAGELF
15	TRBJ1-1	TRBV6-4	.	ASSDGEGTVKNTEAF
14	TRBJ1-4	TRBV27	few	ASTSLSGTGGEKLF
16	TRBJ1-2	TRBV15	.	ATSTTKNNRPDNYGYT
14	TRBJ1-6	TRBV7-9	once	ASSPVRDRVNSPLH
14	TRBJ2-3	TRBV5-5	.	ASSQSGGGRTDTQY
11	TRBJ1-2	TRBV5-1	.	ASSSGQDYGYT
12	TRBJ2-1	TRBV5-1	once	ASRFSQGAGEQF
13	TRBJ2-1	TRBV7-7	.	ASSLMAGGDNEQF
14	TRBJ2-3	TRBV10-3	.	ATRLAGESYTDTQY